The T cell receptor (beta chain) described here comes from a study of CD8+ T cells in alopecia areata. Study summary: Tofacitinib dosing lasted 6 to 18 months, which was then followed by 6 months off drug. Notes on the study in general: Patients showed less clear TCR sequence sharing than mice, possibly partly because of HLA diversity. Persistence during tofacitinib was seen for many expanded lesional clones in scalp and blood. Lesional tissue from the scalp (especially in alopecia totalis/universalis) showed higher clonality than normal scalp.

Reverse transcription of extracted RNA yielded cDNA, which provided the sequencing template. The assay was immunoSEQ multiplex PCR, and TCRdb's table has in-frame clones only and misses some. The sample holds 150,000 or so clones, about 88% seen once. The treatment denotes: oral pan-JAK inhibitor, 5-10 mg twice daily. Turning to this clone: Antigen: not known.

Germline V gives CDR1 GTSNPN, CDR2 SVGIG (reference sequence). The V end lost 0 bases, the J end lost 8 bases, and 11 bases lay between the germline ends. The length of the CDR3 is 13 residues. The chain carries TRBV30 and TRBJ2-4; tentative D call: TRBD1 (8 bases). The specimen was CD8+ T cells sorted from blood, collected at week 4, from a patient treated with tofacitinib. The sequence was collected from a human donor with alopecia areata. The CDR3 DNA follows: TGTGCCTGGAGTGTTACAGGGGGGGACATTCAGTACTTC. Protein product: CAWSVTGGDIQYF. The whole variable domain, remainder taken from reference TRBV30 and TRBJ2-4, is SQTIHQWPATLVQPVGSPLSLECTVEGTSNPNLYWYRQAAGRGLQLLFYSVGIGQISSEVPQNLSASRPQDRQFILSSKKLLLSDSGFYLCAWSVTGGDIQYFGAGTRLSVL.